The 31 T cell receptor beta chains below come from one sample, sequenced in a study of blood T cell repertoires in COVID-19. Repertoires were generated with immunoSEQ multiplex PCR, while TCRdb's copy carries only in-frame clones and drops some. The sample contains more than 200,000 clones, about nine tenths of which appear only once. The sample comprised peripheral blood. The receptors come from a man older than 75 with acute or convalescent COVID-19.

The chain has TRBV28 and TRBJ2-1, with TRBD2 matching 15 bases. With 5 bases clipped from V and 4 bases from J, the junction kept 9 bases outside the gene matches. The length of the CDR3 is 18 residues. Germline V gene sequence: CDR1 MDHEN, CDR2 SYDVKM. The chain's CDR3 is CASSHTPGTSGGYNEQFF. CDR3 nucleotides: TGTGCCAGCAGTCACACCCCCGGGACTAGCGGGGGGTACAATGAGCAGTTCTTC.

The CDR3, as DNA: TGTGCCAGCCTAGGACCAGGGGGCGCCTACAATGAGCAGTTCTTC. Its translation is CASLGPGGAYNEQFF. This rearrangement joins TRBV6-5 to TRBJ2-1, with 8 bases matching TRBD1. Germline CDR1 MNHEY, CDR2 SVGAGI. This CDR3 region has 15 residues. V lost 8 bases and J lost 2; bases outside the gene matches: 8.

In DNA, the CDR3 is TGTGCCAGTAGTATAGGGGCAAGGAGCAATCAGCCCCAGCATTTT. This sequence encodes CASSIGARSNQPQHF. The chain employs TRBV19 and TRBJ1-5; D remains unclear. This CDR3 comprises 15 residues. The V end was cut by 1 base, the J end by 1 base, with 8 bases between. CDR1 is LNHDA and CDR2 is SQIVND in the germline V gene (reference sequence).

The chain joins TRBV7-9 to TRBJ1-1; 7 positions match TRBD1. V was pared by 6 bases and J by 11 bases, with 12 bases of the junction left unmatched. Germline V gives CDR1 SEHNR, CDR2 FQNEAQ (reference sequence). This CDR3 has 13 residues. The DNA for the CDR3 is TGTGCCAGCAGACTAACTTACAGGGGTAAGGCTTTCTTT. It encodes CASRLTYRGKAFF.

The chain is built from TRBV5-1 and TRBJ2-7, with 9 bases aligning to TRBD1. The CDR3 spans 15 residues. CDR1 and CDR2 (germline): SGHRS, YFSETQ. V lost 4 bases, J lost 3 bases, and 8 bases stayed unmatched. The CDR3 reads CASSRGQGSYYEQYF. The CDR3 nucleotides read TGCGCCAGCAGCCGAGGACAGGGGTCTTACTACGAGCAGTACTTC.

The V call is TRBV5-8, the J call TRBJ2-1; 9 bases match TRBD2. The CDR3 is made up of 14 amino acids. CDR1 SGHTS and CDR2 YDEGEE come from the germline V gene. Trimming at V came to 0 bases and at J to 5 bases, leaving 0 bases not matched to a gene. CDR3 sequence (DNA): TGTGCCAGCAGCTTGGGACTAGCGGACAATGAGCAGTTCTTC. Protein sequence: CASSLGLADNEQFF.

This clone was observed a single time. The rearrangement links TRBV2 to TRBJ1-2; D might be TRBD1 (6 bases). With 7 bases removed from V and 8 bases from J, the gap between germline ends came to 11 bases. This CDR3 region has 11 residues. Germline loops: CDR1 SNHLY, CDR2 FYNNEI. The CDR3 sequence is CASTRTVGYTF. The CDR3 bases are TGTGCCAGCACCCGGACAGTCGGCTACACCTTC.

V is TRBV6-4 and J is TRBJ2-3, with unresolved D. Germline V gene data show CDR1 as MRHNA and CDR2 as SNTAGT. There are 17 residues in the CDR3. Trimming removed 6 bases from V and 0 bases from J, with 19 bases in between. The CDR3 bases are TGTGCCAGCAGCGCTACTCTTTCGACACGTAGCACAGATACGCAGTATTTT. This gives the protein CASSATLSTRSTDTQYF.

The rearrangement uses TRBV7-6 and TRBJ2-2; D is perhaps TRBD2 (5 bases). Trimming stripped 6 bases from V and 5 bases from J, with 16 bases between. Germline lookup yields CDR1 SGHVS and CDR2 FNYEAQ. CDR3 size: 15 residues. The CDR3 bases are TGTGCCAGCAGTCTCGTGGGGTGGAGGACCGGGGAGCTGTTTTTT. Encoded protein: CASSLVGWRTGELFF.

This chain uses TRBV5-1 with TRBJ2-3; TRBD2 matches at 11 bases. Germline CDR1 reads SGHRS; CDR2 reads YFSETQ. V was clipped by 4 bases and J by 1 base; unmatched bases: 2. CDR3 length: 15 residues. The CDR3 region has the DNA TGCGCCAGCAGCGAGGGACTAGCGGGCACAGATACGCAGTATTTT. It yields the protein CASSEGLAGTDTQYF.

The V call is TRBV7-2, the J call TRBJ2-5, with a tentative D call TRBD2 (5 bases). The CDR3 totals 14 residues. The ends were cut back, 5 bases at V and 4 bases at J, with 14 bases in the middle. The germline gives CDR1 SGHTA, CDR2 FQGNSA. This CDR3 is CASSDGVPAETQYF. In nucleotides, the CDR3 is TGTGCCAGCAGCGACGGGGTACCCGCAGAGACCCAGTACTTC.

This chain links TRBV5-4 with TRBJ1-1; TRBD1 aligns across 11 bases. The CDR3 sequence is 16 residues long. V lost 4 bases and J lost 6; bases outside the gene matches: 11. Germline values: CDR1 SGHNT, CDR2 YYREEE (reference sequence). CDR3 region: CASSPGTGGGIAEAFF. The CDR3 nucleotides are TGTGCCAGCAGCCCCGGGACAGGGGGGGGTATCGCTGAAGCTTTCTTT.

The chain uses TRBV15 and TRBJ1-4, with D maybe TRBD1 (5 bases). The V gene's germline CDR1 is LNHNV and CDR2 YYDKDF (reference sequence). V was cut by 0 bases and J by 7 bases, with 9 bases left in between. The CDR3 has 14 amino acids. CDR3: CATSREGQGEKLFF. Here the CDR3 DNA reads TGTGCCACCAGCAGAGAGGGGCAGGGTGAAAAACTGTTTTTT.

The chain has TRBV15 and TRBJ1-2; TRBD1 matches at 9 bases. V lost 5 bases to trimming and J lost 4 bases; unmatched junction nucleotides: 5. Per germline, CDR1 LNHNV and CDR2 YYDKDF (reference sequence). CDR3 length: 14 amino acids. CDR3: CATSPGTGIYGYTF. The CDR3 region has the DNA TGTGCCACCAGCCCCGGGACAGGGATCTATGGCTACACCTTC.

The chain uses TRBV5-6 and TRBJ2-7; no firm D call. The V gene's germline CDR1 is SGHDT and CDR2 YYEEEE. The CDR3 is made up of 16 amino acids. Trimming shortened V by 0 bases and J by 0 bases, and 13 bases separated the two germline ends. In nucleotides, the CDR3 is TGTGCCAGCAGCTTGGGGTGGGCCTACTCCTCCTACGAGCAGTACTTC. Translated: CASSLGWAYSSYEQYF. The full variable domain, its missing parts supplied by reference TRBV5-6 and TRBJ2-7, is DAGVTQSPTHLIKTRGQQVTLRCSPKSGHDTVSWYQQALGQGPQFIFQYYEEEERQRGNFPDRFSGHQFPNYSSELNVNALLLGDSALYLCASSLGWAYSSYEQYFGPGTRLTVT.

The chain is built from TRBV7-8 and TRBJ2-2; TRBD1 might be the D (5 bases). The CDR3 runs 15 residues. V shed 0 bases and J shed 4 bases, with 9 bases lying between them. CDR1 SGHVS and CDR2 FQNEAQ come from the germline V gene. DNA of the CDR3: TGTGCCAGCAGCTTAGCAGGGGTGATCACCGGGGAGCTGTTTTTT. It is translated as CASSLAGVITGELFF.

J is TRBJ2-7 and V is TRBV3-1 (or the pseudogene TRBV3-2); 16 positions agree with TRBD2. Trimming removed 4 bases from V and 4 bases from J; junction bases left unmatched: 10. The V gene's germline CDR1 is LGHDT and CDR2 YNNKEL (reference sequence). The CDR3 covers 18 residues. DNA of the CDR3: TGTGCCAGCAGCCGTTCACCGGGACTAGCGGGAGGGGAGTACGAGCAGTACGTC. Translated: CASSRSPGLAGGEYEQYV.

The chain links TRBV27 to TRBJ2-7, with 16 positions matching TRBD2. The CDR3 is made up of 17 amino acids. Germline loops: CDR1 MNHEY, CDR2 SMNVEV (reference sequence). J lost 3 bases, V lost 5 bases, and 7 bases had no gene match. DNA of the CDR3: TGTGCCAGCAGTAAATCGGGACTAGCGGGAGGGTACTACGAGCAGTACTTC. This sequence encodes CASSKSGLAGGYYEQYF.

The V and J genes are TRBV6-6 and TRBJ2-3; 9 nucleotides agree with TRBD1. The CDR3 is made up of 15 amino acids. After removal of 5 bases from V and 3 bases from J, the junction contained 6 bases not matched to a gene. From germline, CDR1 is MNHNY and CDR2 SVGAGI (reference sequence). The chain's CDR3 is CASSRTQGATDTQYF. The CDR3 DNA reads TGTGCCAGCAGTCGAACACAGGGGGCAACAGATACGCAGTATTTT.

The rearrangement uses TRBV11-1 and TRBJ2-1; D might be TRBD2 (5 bases). The length of the CDR3 is 16 residues. The V end was cut by 0 bases, the J end by 8 bases, with 17 bases between. Germline CDR1 and CDR2: SGHAT and FQDESV (reference sequence). CDR3 sequence: CASSLAPSGGVDEQFF. The CDR3 DNA is TGTGCCAGCAGCTTAGCCCCCAGCGGAGGTGTCGATGAGCAGTTCTTC.

The chain employs TRBV21-1 and TRBJ2-5; TRBD1, the D gene given by the table, was not confirmed from the DNA. TRBV21-1 is described as a pseudogene. CDR3 size: 17 residues. The CDR3 region has the DNA TGTGCCAGCAGCAAACGGAGGCCCAGGGGAAGAGAGGAGACCCAGTACTTC. This codes for CASSKRRPRGREETQYF.

The chain combines TRBV7-2 with TRBJ2-3; a possible D gene is TRBD1 (6 bases). V lost 4 bases and J lost 1, with 12 bases in between. This CDR3 contains 15 residues. Per germline, CDR1 SGHTA and CDR2 FQGNSA. CDR3 DNA: TGTGCCAGCAGCTCGCAGGGGTTGCGCACAGATACGCAGTATTTT. The encoded protein is CASSSQGLRTDTQYF.

The chain carries TRBV24-1 and TRBJ2-2, with D maybe TRBD2 (5 bases). Germline loops: CDR1 KGHDR, CDR2 SFDVKD. This CDR3 has 15 amino acids. The V end was cut by 4 bases, the J end by 5 bases, with 13 bases between. CDR3 nucleotides: TGTGCCACCAGTGACCCCGGGGTCGAGACCGGGGAGCTGTTTTTT. Protein sequence: CATSDPGVETGELFF.

This clone was seen only a few times. The chain combines TRBV11-3 with TRBJ1-6; TRBD1 matches 8 bases. CDR1 and CDR2 from the germline V gene are SGHNT and YENEEA. The CDR3 extends over 17 amino acids. Losses at the gene ends were 3 bases for V and 7 bases for J; bases not matched to a gene: 11. The CDR3 region is CASSLGDSAGGNSPLHF. CDR3 in DNA: TGTGCCAGCAGCTTGGGGGACTCGGCAGGGGGCAATTCACCCCTCCACTTT.

The rearrangement links TRBV19 to TRBJ2-1; perhaps TRBD1 as D (7 bases). CDR3 length: 12 residues. V was cut by 6 bases and J by 7 bases, with 10 bases left in between. Looked up from germline, CDR1 is LNHDA and CDR2 is SQIVND (reference sequence). The CDR3 loop reads CASRAGGNEQFF. The CDR3 DNA sequence: TGTGCCAGTAGGGCAGGGGGGAATGAGCAGTTCTTC.

This rearrangement joins TRBV5-1 to TRBJ2-7; 8 positions agree with TRBD1. J lost 5 bases, V lost 5 bases, and 6 bases had no gene match. Germline V gene data show CDR1 as SGHRS and CDR2 as YFSETQ. There are 13 residues in the CDR3. The DNA for the CDR3 is TGCGCCAGCAGTTGGACAGGGCTCCACGAGCAGTACTTC. Amino acids: CASSWTGLHEQYF. Full variable domain (missing parts from reference TRBV5-1 and TRBJ2-7): KAGVTQTPRYLIKTRGQQVTLSCSPISGHRSVSWYQQTPGQGLQFLFEYFSETQRNKGNFPGRFSGRQFSNSRSEMNVSTLELGDSALYLCASSWTGLHEQYFGPGTRLTVT.

V gene TRBV30 combines with J gene TRBJ2-7, with 8 bases matching TRBD2. Germline-derived CDR1 and CDR2 are GTSNPN and SVGIG (reference sequence). The CDR3 sequence is 15 residues long. The junction had 14 bases not matched to a gene; V was cut back by 3 bases and J by 7 bases. The CDR3 sequence: CAWRKGGRTFREQYF. The DNA of the CDR3 is TGTGCCTGGAGAAAAGGCGGGAGGACCTTTCGGGAGCAGTACTTC.

V usage is TRBV6-5 and J usage is TRBJ2-2; D uncertain. This CDR3 has 14 amino acids. Trimming took 5 bases from V and 7 from J, leaving 14 bases between them. CDR1 is MNHEY, CDR2 SVGAGI, per germline. The CDR3 loop reads CASSLPNPHGELFF. For the CDR3, the DNA is TGTGCCAGCAGTCTACCTAACCCCCACGGGGAGCTGTTTTTT.

This sequence joins TRBV3-1 (or the pseudogene TRBV3-2) and TRBJ2-1; TRBD2 aligns across 14 bases. Germline V lookup: CDR1 LGHDT, CDR2 YNNKEL (reference sequence). Losses at the gene ends were 0 bases for V and 9 bases for J; bases not matched to a gene: 7. The CDR3 loop spans 17 amino acids. DNA of the CDR3: TGTGCCAGCAGCCAAGAGGTCGGGGGACTAGCGGGAGCTGAGCAGTTCTTC. It yields the protein CASSQEVGGLAGAEQFF.

This sequence joins TRBV5-1 and TRBJ2-1, with 10 bases that match TRBD1. This CDR3 is built from 15 residues. The V and J ends lost 6 bases and 7 bases, in that order; junction bases with no gene match: 10. CDR1 SGHRS and CDR2 YFSETQ come from the germline V gene. CDR3 residues: CASNTGTGAANEQFF. For the CDR3, the DNA is TGCGCCAGCAACACCGGGACAGGGGCGGCTAATGAGCAGTTCTTC.

The gene calls are TRBV12-3 or TRBV12-4 and TRBJ1-1; TRBD1 agrees at 8 bases. This CDR3 contains 13 residues. With V trimmed by 6 bases and J by 6 bases, 6 bases remained unmatched. CDR3 in amino acids: CASRATGGAEAFF. CDR3 bases: TGTGCCAGCAGGGCCACAGGGGGGGCTGAAGCTTTCTTT.